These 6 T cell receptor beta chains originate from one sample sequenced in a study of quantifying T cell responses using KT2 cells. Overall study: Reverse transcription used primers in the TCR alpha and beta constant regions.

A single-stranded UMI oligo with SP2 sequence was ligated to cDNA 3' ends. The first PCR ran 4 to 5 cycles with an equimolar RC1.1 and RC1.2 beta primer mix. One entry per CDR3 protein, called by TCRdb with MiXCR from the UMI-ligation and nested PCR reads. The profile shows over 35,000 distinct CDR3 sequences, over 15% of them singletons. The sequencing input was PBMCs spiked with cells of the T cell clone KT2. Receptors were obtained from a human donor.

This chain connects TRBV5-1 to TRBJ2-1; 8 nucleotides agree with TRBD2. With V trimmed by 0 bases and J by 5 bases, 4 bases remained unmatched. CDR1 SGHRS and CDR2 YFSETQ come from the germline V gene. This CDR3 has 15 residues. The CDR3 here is CASSLDSGNNNEQFF. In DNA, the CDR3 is TGCGCCAGCAGCTTGGATAGCGGGAATAACAATGAGCAGTTCTTC.

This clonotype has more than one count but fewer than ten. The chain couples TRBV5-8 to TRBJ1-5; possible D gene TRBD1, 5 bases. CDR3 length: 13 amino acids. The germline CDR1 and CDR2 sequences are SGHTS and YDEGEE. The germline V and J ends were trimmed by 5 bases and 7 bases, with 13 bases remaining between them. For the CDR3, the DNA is TGTGCCAGCAGGGAACTCAGGGTGCAGCCCCAGCATTTT. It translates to CASRELRVQPQHF.

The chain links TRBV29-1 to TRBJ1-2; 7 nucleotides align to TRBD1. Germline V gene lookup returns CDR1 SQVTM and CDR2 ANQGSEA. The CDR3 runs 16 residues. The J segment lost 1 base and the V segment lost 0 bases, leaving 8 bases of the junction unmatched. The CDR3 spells CSVEDPPGQSNYGYTF. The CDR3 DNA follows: TGCAGCGTTGAAGATCCCCCGGGACAGAGTAACTATGGCTACACCTTC.

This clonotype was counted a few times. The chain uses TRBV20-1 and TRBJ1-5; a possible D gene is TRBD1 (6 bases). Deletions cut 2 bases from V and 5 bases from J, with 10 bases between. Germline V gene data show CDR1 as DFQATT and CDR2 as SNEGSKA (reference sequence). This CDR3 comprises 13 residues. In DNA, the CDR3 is TGCAGTGCTAGACTTGGACAGTATCAGCCCCAGCATTTT. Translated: CSARLGQYQPQHF.

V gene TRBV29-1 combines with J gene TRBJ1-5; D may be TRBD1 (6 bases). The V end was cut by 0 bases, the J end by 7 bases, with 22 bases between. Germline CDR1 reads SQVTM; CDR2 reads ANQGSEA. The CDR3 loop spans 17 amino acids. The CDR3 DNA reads TGCAGCGTTGAAGAAGGGGGGGTTTGGGGTTTGAGACAGCCCCAGCATTTT. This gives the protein CSVEEGGVWGLRQPQHF.

The CDR3 loop is CASSMQGESDTEAFF. The CDR3 bases are TGTGCCAGTAGTATGCAGGGGGAATCTGACACTGAAGCTTTCTTT. This sequence joins TRBV19 and TRBJ1-1; 7 bases fit TRBD1. The V gene end was trimmed by 3 bases and the J gene end by 3 bases; junction bases not matched to a gene: 7. The germline V gene encodes CDR1 LNHDA and CDR2 SQIVND (reference sequence). The CDR3 has 15 residues.